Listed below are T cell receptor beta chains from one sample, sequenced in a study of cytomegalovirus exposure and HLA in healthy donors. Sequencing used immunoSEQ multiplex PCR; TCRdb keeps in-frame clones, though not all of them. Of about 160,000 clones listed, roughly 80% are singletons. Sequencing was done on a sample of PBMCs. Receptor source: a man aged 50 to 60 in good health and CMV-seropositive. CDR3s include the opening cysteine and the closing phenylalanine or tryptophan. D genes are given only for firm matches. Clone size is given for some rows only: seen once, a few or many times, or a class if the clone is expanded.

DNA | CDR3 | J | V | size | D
TGTGCCAGCAGCCAACGCTCTAGCGGGGGGGACAATGAGCAGTTCTTC | CASSQRSSGGDNEQFF | TRBJ2-1 | TRBV5-4 | once | TRBD2
TGTGCCAGCAGCGGGACAGAGTTGGAGACCCAGTACTTC | CASSGTELETQYF | TRBJ2-5 | TRBV2 | - | TRBD1
TGTGCCAGTAGTATAGAACCAGGGTACGAGCAGTACTTC | CASSIEPGYEQYF | TRBJ2-7 | TRBV19 | - | -
TGTGCCAGTAGTATGGTACAGGGGTACACTGAAGCTTTCTTT | CASSMVQGYTEAFF | TRBJ1-1 | TRBV19 | - | TRBD1
TGCGCCAGCAGCTTTCGAGGATCAGGGGTAAGGGGCACAGATACGCAGTATTTT | CASSFRGSGVRGTDTQYF | TRBJ2-3 | TRBV5-1 | - | -
TGTGCCAGCAGCGTAGGGGAGCGGGGGGGCCAAGGATCTGAGCAGTTCTTC | CASSVGERGGQGSEQFF | TRBJ2-1 | TRBV9 | few | TRBD2
TGTGCCAGTAGTAAAAGTCTAGCGGGGGGTACCACAGATACGCAGTATTTT | CASSKSLAGGTTDTQYF | TRBJ2-3 | TRBV19 | few | TRBD2
TGTGCCAGCAGTTTAGGGATGGCGCCAGGGGGCTATCCCCTCGAAGGGCAGTATTTT | CASSLGMAPGGYPLEGQYF | TRBJ2-3 | TRBV28 | few | TRBD1
TGTGCCATCAGAGAGGGCCTGCGGTCCTACAATGAGCAGTTCTTC | CAIREGLRSYNEQFF | TRBJ2-1 | TRBV10-3 | - | -
TGTGCCAGCATCGCCGGGACACCTTATAGCAATCAGCCCCAGCATTTT | CASIAGTPYSNQPQHF | TRBJ1-5 | TRBV28 | - | -
TGTGCCAGCAGCTCCGGACAGGGGGCATCGAACATTCAGTACTTC | CASSSGQGASNIQYF | TRBJ2-4 | TRBV7-2 | - | TRBD1
TGTGCCAGCAGCTTGGGACTTGGAAGCTCCTACGAGCAGTACTTC | CASSLGLGSSYEQYF | TRBJ2-7 | TRBV7-3 | - | -
TGTGCCTGGAGCAGGACAGTCAGCACCGGGGAGCTGTTTTTT | CAWSRTVSTGELFF | TRBJ2-2 | TRBV30 | - | -
TGTGCCAGCAGTGAAGCTGGATTACGGTGGGCCTCCTGGGAAGCTTTCTTT | CASSEAGLRWASWEAFF | TRBJ1-1 | TRBV2 | - | -
TGTGCCAGCAGCAAAGGACAAGAGCCGAGGACCCAGTACTTC | CASSKGQEPRTQYF | TRBJ2-5 | TRBV9 | - | -
TGTGCCAGCAATTTTCAAGGGGATCAGCCCCAGCATTTT | CASNFQGDQPQHF | TRBJ1-5 | TRBV2 | - | -
TGTGCCAGCAGAGCCCACACTACAGGGCTCCTGAGGGCCCAGCATTTT | CASRAHTTGLLRAQHF | TRBJ1-5 | TRBV28 | once | -
TGTGCCAGCAGCCTATACAGGGGAAAATCCGACGAGCAGTACTTC | CASSLYRGKSDEQYF | TRBJ2-7 | TRBV4-2 | - | TRBD1
TGTGCCAGCAGCATAGACAGGGGGAGTTCACCCCTCCACTTT | CASSIDRGSSPLHF | TRBJ1-6 | TRBV5-4 | - | TRBD1
TGTGCCAGCAGCGTAGAGGGGGACAGGGTTGAAGCTTTCTTT | CASSVEGDRVEAFF | TRBJ1-1 | TRBV9 | - | TRBD1
TGCGCCAGCAGCACAGGACAGGGGACGATGAATGAAAAACTGTTTTTT | CASSTGQGTMNEKLFF | TRBJ1-4 | TRBV5-1 | - | TRBD1
TGTGCCTGGAGTAGGGGGACCTACGAGCAGTACTTC | CAWSRGTYEQYF | TRBJ2-7 | TRBV30 | - | -
TGTGCCAGCAGCGTGGGGACAGGGGGCAATCAGCCCCAGCATTTT | CASSVGTGGNQPQHF | TRBJ1-5 | TRBV9 | - | TRBD1
TGTGCCAGCAGCTTGGCTGGGGGGACCTACAATGAGCAGTTCTTC | CASSLAGGTYNEQFF | TRBJ2-1 | TRBV5-4 | - | -
TGTGCCAGCAGCTTGGGGGCGGGACAGGGGAAATTTAATGAGCAGTTCTTC | CASSLGAGQGKFNEQFF | TRBJ2-1 | TRBV5-4 | - | TRBD1
TGTGCCAGCAGCTTAGGATTGAGGACAGGGGATGCAGATACGCAGTATTTT | CASSLGLRTGDADTQYF | TRBJ2-3 | TRBV7-6 | - | TRBD1
TGTGCCAGCAGCGCTAGGGACAGTGTAGGAAAACTGTTTTTT | CASSARDSVGKLFF | TRBJ1-4 | TRBV9 | - | TRBD1
TGCGCCAGCAGCCGTACAGGGGGGACCTACGAGCAGTACTTC | CASSRTGGTYEQYF | TRBJ2-7 | TRBV5-1 | - | TRBD1
TGTGCCAGCAGTGGTTCGGGACAGGGAACCTACGAGCAGTACTTC | CASSGSGQGTYEQYF | TRBJ2-7 | TRBV25-1 | - | TRBD1
TGTGCCAGTAGTAAATCGGGACAGGGTGCCAATGAGCAGTTCTTC | CASSKSGQGANEQFF | TRBJ2-1 | TRBV19 | - | TRBD1
TGCAGCGTTGGATCGACAGGGGGCGCCTATGGCTACACCTTC | CSVGSTGGAYGYTF | TRBJ1-2 | TRBV29-1 | - | TRBD1
TGTGCCAGCAGCTCGGACTCCCTATTGGCTTGGACCAACGTCCTGACTTTC | CASSSDSLLAWTNVLTF | TRBJ2-6 | TRBV5-6 | - | -
TGTGCCAGCAGCTTGGGCCCGTCCCGGAGGGACTACGAGCAGTACTTC | CASSLGPSRRDYEQYF | TRBJ2-7 | TRBV5-5 | once | -
TGCGCCAGCAGCTTGGCCCCGGGACAGGGAAACACTGAAGCTTTCTTT | CASSLAPGQGNTEAFF | TRBJ1-1 | TRBV5-1 | - | TRBD1
TGTGCCAGCAGTCGAGCGGGGGGGACTTACAATGAGCAGTTCTTC | CASSRAGGTYNEQFF | TRBJ2-1 | TRBV2 | - | TRBD2
TGTGCCAGCAGTTCCGTCGAGGGCGAAAAACTGTTTTTT | CASSSVEGEKLFF | TRBJ1-4 | TRBV6-5 | - | -
TGTGCCAGCAGCGCTCTTGGACAAGGGCCCTACGAGCAGTACTTC | CASSALGQGPYEQYF | TRBJ2-7 | TRBV7-3 | - | -
TGTGCCAGCAGCTTCCCAGGGGCGATTGAAGCTTCCTTT | CASSFPGAIEASF | TRBJ1-1 | TRBV5-6 | - | -
TGTGCCAGCAGCCGACCCCGGGGGGGGAACACCGGGGAGCTGTTTTTT | CASSRPRGGNTGELFF | TRBJ2-2 | TRBV7-6 | - | TRBD2
TGTGCCATCAGTGGAACTAGCGGGGAATCAGATACGCAGTATTTT | CAISGTSGESDTQYF | TRBJ2-3 | TRBV10-3 | - | TRBD2
TGTGCCAGCAGCTTACGGTTGAACTATGGCTACACCTTC | CASSLRLNYGYTF | TRBJ1-2 | TRBV7-8 | - | -
TGTGCCAGCAGCATCGGCGGGGGGGCCTACGAGCAGTACTTC | CASSIGGGAYEQYF | TRBJ2-7 | TRBV11-2 | - | TRBD2
TGCGCCAGCAGCCTCCTAGAGAGCGGGGGGATGAATGAGCAGTTCTTC | CASSLLESGGMNEQFF | TRBJ2-1 | TRBV4-3 | - | TRBD2
TGTGCCAGTAGTACCCAGGAACAGGCCGGGGCCAAAAACATTCAGTACTTC | CASSTQEQAGAKNIQYF | TRBJ2-4 | TRBV19 | few | -
TGTGCCAGCAGCCTTAGCGGGGGCAATCAGCCCCAGCATTTT | CASSLSGGNQPQHF | TRBJ1-5 | TRBV7-2 | - | -
TGTGCCAGCAGCGCACAGGGGATGGCGAACACTGAAGCTTTCTTT | CASSAQGMANTEAFF | TRBJ1-1 | TRBV5-5 | - | TRBD1
TGTGCCAGCAGCTCAAGCGGGAGGTCAGATACGCAGTATTTT | CASSSSGRSDTQYF | TRBJ2-3 | TRBV9 | - | TRBD2
TGTGCCAGCAGCTTGGGGCGGGGATTTTACAATGAGCAGTTCTTC | CASSLGRGFYNEQFF | TRBJ2-1 | TRBV7-2 | - | -
TGTGCCAGCAGCTCCTGGACTAGCGGGGCTACAGATACGCAGTATTTT | CASSSWTSGATDTQYF | TRBJ2-3 | TRBV11-2 | few | TRBD2
TGTGCCAGCTCACCATCAGGGACAGGAGATACGCAGTATTTT | CASSPSGTGDTQYF | TRBJ2-3 | TRBV18 | - | TRBD1
TGTGCCAGTAAAATCCGGGGAGCGTACGAGCAGTACTTC | CASKIRGAYEQYF | TRBJ2-7 | TRBV19 | - | -
TGCGCCAGCAGCTTGCCGGGGATAAAGACCCAGTACTTC | CASSLPGIKTQYF | TRBJ2-5 | TRBV5-1 | - | -